These 32 T cell receptor beta chains share one sample of origin, sequenced in a study of T cells in Graves' hyperthyroidism and ophthalmopathy. TCR beta CDR3 regions were amplified from RNA transcripts. A set of HTBI primers served as the primers for a first-round RT-PCR of the TCR CDR3. In TCRdb, the multiplex PCR reads were re-called with MiXCR into one record per CDR3 protein. Altogether 490,000 or so distinct CDR3 sequences are present, 20% being singletons, with the ten largest covering over 45%. The specimen was blood. Every receptor here comes from a man between 35 and 55 years old with Graves' ophthalmopathy.

The J gene is TRBJ2-7, the V gene TRBV14; 13 bases agree with TRBD2. V was pared by 4 bases and J by 6 bases, with 12 bases of the junction left unmatched. The CDR3 is made up of 17 amino acids. Germline values: CDR1 SGHDN, CDR2 FVKESK. The CDR3 here is CASSPLVGLAGVGEQYF. The CDR3 bases are TGTGCCAGCAGCCCACTCGTAGGACTAGCGGGAGTGGGCGAGCAGTACTTC.

At least ten counts were recorded for this clonotype. This rearrangement joins TRBV7-2 to TRBJ2-3, with D perhaps matching TRBD1 (6 bases). The CDR3 contains 14 residues. V was clipped by 1 base and J by 6 bases, with 11 bases between them. Looked up from germline, CDR1 is SGHTA and CDR2 is FQGNSA. CDR3 sequence (DNA): TGTGCCAGCAGCTTAGTGGGGGCCAGGGATACGCAGTATTTT. It is translated as CASSLVGARDTQYF.

This clonotype was counted a few times. V and J are TRBV12-3 or TRBV12-4 and TRBJ2-2; weak D call: TRBD2 (5 bases). The V end was cut by 6 bases, the J end by 4 bases, with 9 bases between. The CDR3 runs 13 residues. CDR3 DNA sequence: TGTGCCAGCAGCCCCAGCGGCACCGGGGAGCTGTTTTTT. Translation: CASSPSGTGELFF.

The chain links TRBV7-8 to TRBJ2-3; D remains unclear. V lost 5 bases and J 4 bases, leaving 13 bases between the germline ends. This CDR3 contains 14 residues. CDR1 and CDR2 (germline): SGHVS, FQNEAQ. CDR3 loop: CASSPSFLPDTQYF. CDR3 nucleotides: TGTGCCAGCAGCCCTTCCTTCCTCCCAGATACGCAGTATTTT.

The chain joins TRBV5-4 to TRBJ1-1; D gene unclear. The CDR3 length is 15 residues. The V and J ends lost 0 bases and 5 bases respectively, with 14 bases between them. The germline CDR1 and CDR2 sequences are SGHNT and YYREEE (reference sequence). The CDR3 is CASSLEGTFRTEAFF. CDR3 DNA: TGTGCCAGCAGCTTGGAGGGTACCTTTAGGACTGAAGCTTTCTTT.

The chain joins TRBV6-2 or TRBV6-3 to TRBJ1-5; no reliable D call. The CDR3 has 13 amino acids. Trimming removed 5 bases from V and 5 bases from J, with 10 bases in between. Germline V gene lookup returns CDR1 MNHEY and CDR2 SVGEGT. The CDR3 DNA follows: TGTGCCAGCAGTGCCGACGGAGATCAGCCCCAGCATTTT. As protein: CASSADGDQPQHF.

The sample holds a few counts of this clonotype. This rearrangement joins TRBV15 to TRBJ1-5; 12 bases map to TRBD1. The CDR3 length is 17 residues. The ends lost 3 bases at V and 5 bases at J; junction bases unmatched: 8. Germline loops: CDR1 LNHNV, CDR2 YYDKDF (reference sequence). The DNA for the CDR3 is TGTGCCACCAGCAGCGGGACAGGGGGCGGAAAGGATCAGCCCCAGCATTTT. This sequence encodes CATSSGTGGGKDQPQHF. Full variable domain (missing parts from reference TRBV15 and TRBJ1-5): DAMVIQNPRYQVTQFGKPVTLSCSQTLNHNVMYWYQQKSSQAPKLLFHYYDKDFNNEADTPDNFQSRRPNTSFCFLDIRSPGLGDTAMYLCATSSGTGGGKDQPQHFGDGTRLSIL.

The chain couples TRBV5-1 to TRBJ2-2; D gene unclear. The V gene's germline CDR1 is SGHRS and CDR2 YFSETQ. Trimming removed 0 bases at V and 1 base at J, with 10 bases between. The CDR3 has 16 amino acids. The CDR3 nucleotides are TGCGCCAGCAGCTTGGGCGGCAGTATGAACACCGGGGAGCTGTTTTTT. Translated: CASSLGGSMNTGELFF.

CDR3 region: CASSFSGTNEKLFF. The CDR3 DNA sequence: TGTGCCAGCAGCTTCAGTGGGACTAATGAAAAACTGTTTTTT. The chain joins TRBV11-2 to TRBJ1-4; the D is unclear. This CDR3 region has 14 residues. Trimming removed 3 bases from V and 2 bases from J, with 7 bases in between. The germline gives CDR1 SGHAT, CDR2 FQNNGV.

The chain couples TRBV10-3 to TRBJ2-5; 11 positions agree with TRBD2. With 8 bases clipped from V and 4 bases from J, the junction kept 15 bases outside the gene matches. The CDR3 is made up of 17 amino acids. The germline V gene has CDR1 ENHRY and CDR2 SYGVKD. As DNA, the CDR3 is TGTGCCATCGGGGACAGACTAGCGGGGTATCGGTCAGAGACCCAGTACTTC. It specifies CAIGDRLAGYRSETQYF.

This clonotype occurred many times. The chain carries TRBV24-1 and TRBJ2-5; no clear D. V lost 5 bases and J lost 7, with 13 bases in between. Per germline, CDR1 KGHDR and CDR2 SFDVKD. This CDR3 comprises 13 residues. In nucleotides, the CDR3 is TGTGCCACCAGTGCCACGGACGACGGGACCCAGTACTTC. Protein sequence: CATSATDDGTQYF.

The table lists this clonotype with a few counts. The V call is TRBV7-9, the J call TRBJ2-2; D gene uncertain. Germline V gives CDR1 SEHNR, CDR2 FQNEAQ (reference sequence). The CDR3 has 15 amino acids. V was shortened by 0 bases and J by 3 bases, with 8 bases between the two germline ends. The CDR3 is CASSLAAIDTGELFF. The CDR3 bases are TGTGCCAGCAGCTTAGCAGCTATTGACACCGGGGAGCTGTTTTTT.

This clonotype occurred many times. This chain uses TRBV11-3 with TRBJ2-5; 7 bases map to TRBD2. The CDR3 consists of 13 residues. The V and J ends lost 4 bases and 5 bases, in that order; junction bases with no gene match: 4. Germline V CDR1 and CDR2: SGHNT, YENEEA. The CDR3 nucleotides read TGTGCCAGCAGCTCCGAGGGAGGGGAGACCCAGTACTTC. This encodes CASSSEGGETQYF.

The V call is TRBV7-9, the J call TRBJ1-2; no clear D. Germline assignment: CDR1 SEHNR and CDR2 FQNEAQ (reference sequence). This CDR3 has 11 residues. V was shortened by 4 bases and J by 8 bases, with 8 bases between the two germline ends. The CDR3 DNA is TGTGCCAGCAGCTATATGGGAGGCTACACCTTC. It translates to CASSYMGGYTF. The variable domain in full, with the rest retrieved from reference TRBV7-9 and TRBJ1-2, is DTGVSQNPRHKITKRGQNVTFRCDPISEHNRLYWYRQTLGQGPEFLTYFQNEAQLEKSRLLSDRFSAERPKGSFSTLEIQRTEQGDSAMYLCASSYMGGYTFGSGTRLTVV.

The V and J genes are TRBV11-3 and TRBJ2-2; D is uncertain. V lost 3 bases and J 5 bases, leaving 10 bases between the germline ends. The germline CDR1 and CDR2 sequences are SGHNT and YENEEA. The CDR3 length is 14 residues. The CDR3 DNA sequence: TGTGCCAGCAGCTTTAGAGCCGGGACCGGGGAGCTGTTTTTT. This gives the protein CASSFRAGTGELFF.

This rearrangement joins TRBV28 to TRBJ2-5, with TRBD1 identical over 7 bases. V lost 6 bases, J lost 11 bases, and 12 bases stayed unmatched. The CDR3 totals 13 residues. In germline, CDR1 is MDHEN, CDR2 SYDVKM. The DNA for the CDR3 is TGTGCCAGCAGCCTGCCCCGGACAGGCCATCAGTACTTC. This codes for CASSLPRTGHQYF.

V gene TRBV5-1 combines with J gene TRBJ2-1, with TRBD2 as a possible D gene (6 bases). From germline, CDR1 is SGHRS and CDR2 YFSETQ. This CDR3 has 15 residues. V lost 1 base and J 3 bases, leaving 11 bases between the germline ends. CDR3 region: CASSLPRENYNEQFF. The DNA for the CDR3 is TGCGCCAGCAGCTTGCCCCGGGAGAACTACAATGAGCAGTTCTTC. Full variable domain (outside the CDR3, taken from reference TRBV5-1 and TRBJ2-1): KAGVTQTPRYLIKTRGQQVTLSCSPISGHRSVSWYQQTPGQGLQFLFEYFSETQRNKGNFPGRFSGRQFSNSRSEMNVSTLELGDSALYLCASSLPRENYNEQFFGPGTRLTVL.

This clonotype was seen repeatedly, ten times or more. The V gene is TRBV11-2, the J gene TRBJ2-7, with 14 bases identical to TRBD2. The CDR3 length is 16 residues. Germline V gene lookup returns CDR1 SGHAT and CDR2 FQNNGV. V lost 4 bases and J lost 4; bases outside the gene matches: 6. CDR3 sequence: CASSSTSGRARYEQYF. The DNA for the CDR3 is TGTGCCAGCAGCTCGACTAGCGGGAGGGCCAGGTACGAGCAGTACTTC.

This clonotype was counted at least ten times. This sequence joins TRBV30 and TRBJ2-2; D is uncertain. Germline lookup yields CDR1 GTSNPN and CDR2 SVGIG (reference sequence). The CDR3 runs 12 residues. Trimming cost V 0 bases and J 8 bases, with 7 bases left between them. CDR3 nucleotides: TGTGCCTGGAGTGTCACGGTGGGGGAGCTGTTTTTT. Translated: CAWSVTVGELFF.

At least ten counts were recorded for this clonotype. J is TRBJ2-2 and V is TRBV3-1; TRBD2 agrees at 9 bases. From germline, CDR1 is LGHDT and CDR2 YNNKEL (reference sequence). CDR3 length: 17 amino acids. Trimming cost V 3 bases and J 5 bases; bases outside gene matches: 10. The CDR3, as DNA: TGTGCCAGCAGCCAGACTGCAAGCGGGGGGCGAACCGGGGAGCTGTTTTTT. It codes for CASSQTASGGRTGELFF.

This clonotype was recorded at least ten times. The chain links TRBV20-1 to TRBJ2-4, with D maybe TRBD1 (6 bases). CDR3 length equals 14 residues. V lost 0 bases and J lost 8, with 14 bases in between. From germline, CDR1 is DFQATT and CDR2 SNEGSKA (reference sequence). As DNA, the CDR3 is TGCAGTGCTAGAGATCGAGCTTCAGGGGACATTCAGTACTTC. This sequence encodes CSARDRASGDIQYF.

This clonotype was counted at least ten times. The chain joins TRBV6-1 to TRBJ2-5; a possible D gene is TRBD2 (6 bases). Trimming shortened V by 6 bases and J by 5 bases, and 16 bases separated the two germline ends. CDR1 is MNHNS and CDR2 is SASEGT in the germline V gene. This CDR3 has 14 amino acids. CDR3 sequence: CASSAGRGGETQYF. The CDR3 region has the DNA TGTGCCAGCAGCGCGGGACGAGGCGGGGAGACCCAGTACTTC.

The genes are TRBV6-1 and TRBJ2-7; 8 nucleotides align to TRBD2. CDR1 is MNHNS, CDR2 SASEGT, per germline. This CDR3 comprises 14 residues. J was trimmed by 7 bases and V by 11 bases; bases with no gene match: 16. In nucleotides, the CDR3 is TGTGCCGGTTCAGAGCGGGAGACTACCTGGGAGCAGTACTTC. Translation gives CAGSERETTWEQYF.

This clonotype has ten or more counts. The genes are TRBV5-1 and TRBJ2-1; D might be TRBD1 (6 bases). This CDR3 spans 15 amino acids. V gave up 0 bases and J gave up 4 bases, with 11 bases separating them. Germline V gene sequence: CDR1 SGHRS, CDR2 YFSETQ. This CDR3 reads CASSLEGTYYNEQFF. The CDR3, as DNA: TGCGCCAGCAGCTTGGAGGGGACATATTACAATGAGCAGTTCTTC. The full variable domain, completed using reference TRBV5-1 and TRBJ2-1, is KAGVTQTPRYLIKTRGQQVTLSCSPISGHRSVSWYQQTPGQGLQFLFEYFSETQRNKGNFPGRFSGRQFSNSRSEMNVSTLELGDSALYLCASSLEGTYYNEQFFGPGTRLTVL.

This clonotype was detected only a few times. The chain joins TRBV9 to TRBJ1-4; D call uncertain. Germline CDR1 SGDLS, CDR2 YYNGEE. This CDR3 contains 17 residues. V was cut by 0 bases and J by 0 bases, with 12 bases left in between. The CDR3 DNA reads as TGTGCCAGCAGCGTAGGGGTGGGATACGCAACTAATGAAAAACTGTTTTTT. Protein product: CASSVGVGYATNEKLFF. Full variable domain (rest looked up from reference TRBV9 and TRBJ1-4): DSGVTQTPKHLITATGQRVTLRCSPRSGDLSVYWYQQSLDQGLQFLIQYYNGEERAKGNILERFSAQQFPDLHSELNLSSLELGDSALYFCASSVGVGYATNEKLFFGSGTQLSVL.

V and J are TRBV2 and TRBJ2-5; 13 bases line up with TRBD2. V gave up 5 bases and J gave up 5 bases; unmatched junction bases: 5. CDR1 and CDR2 from the germline V gene are SNHLY and FYNNEI. The CDR3 has 15 amino acids. CDR3 in DNA: TGTGCCAGCAGTTTGACTAGCGGGAGGAGGGAGACCCAGTACTTC. Translating it yields CASSLTSGRRETQYF.

This clonotype appeared a few times. The V and J genes are TRBV6-5 and TRBJ1-5; 11 bases agree with TRBD1. This CDR3 comprises 16 residues. V dropped 0 bases and J dropped 7; count of bases not matched to a gene: 5. The germline gives CDR1 MNHEY, CDR2 SVGAGI. The CDR3 protein is CASSYSGTGGSQPQHF. CDR3 nucleotides: TGTGCCAGCAGTTACTCCGGGACAGGGGGTAGCCAGCCCCAGCATTTT.

In this sample, this clonotype turned up a few times. The genes are TRBV27 and TRBJ1-5, with D uncertain. This CDR3 spans 13 amino acids. V shed 5 bases and J shed 5 bases, with 10 bases lying between them. CDR1 and CDR2 (germline): MNHEY, SMNVEV (reference sequence). CDR3 in DNA: TGTGCCAGCAGTCATATGCCGGATCAGCCCCAGCATTTT. It is translated as CASSHMPDQPQHF.

The chain links TRBV5-1 to TRBJ2-7; 8 bases align to TRBD1. Per germline, CDR1 SGHRS and CDR2 YFSETQ. The CDR3 contains 17 residues. J lost 3 bases, V lost 4 bases, and 15 bases had no gene match. Here the CDR3 reads CASSPDPGGADSYEQYF. CDR3 nucleotides: TGCGCCAGCAGCCCCGATCCAGGGGGCGCAGATAGCTACGAGCAGTACTTC.

The gene calls are TRBV10-3 and TRBJ2-7; weak D call: TRBD2 (7 bases). CDR3 size: 15 residues. V was cut by 6 bases and J by 2 bases, with 17 bases left in between. In germline, CDR1 is ENHRY, CDR2 SYGVKD. CDR3 bases: TGTGCCATCAGAGACGACGGGGGGCCAGCCTACGAGCAGTACTTC. Protein: CAIRDDGGPAYEQYF.

This clonotype was seen many times. The rearrangement uses TRBV6-2 or TRBV6-3 and TRBJ1-2; no firm D call. The V gene lost 6 bases and the J gene lost 12 bases, with 20 bases spanning the gap. The germline V gene encodes CDR1 MNHEY and CDR2 SVGEGT. The length of the CDR3 is 13 residues. The CDR3 sequence is CASSDPGRAQDTF. As DNA, the CDR3 is TGTGCCAGCAGCGACCCAGGACGGGCCCAGGACACCTTC.

This clonotype was found many times. The rearrangement joins TRBV11-2 to TRBJ2-7; D is uncertain. V was pared by 4 bases and J by 2 bases, with 15 bases between. Germline V gene lookup returns CDR1 SGHAT and CDR2 FQNNGV. The CDR3 contains 15 residues. For the CDR3, the DNA is TGTGCCAGCAGCTACCTAAGGCGGCAACCCTACGAGCAGTACTTC. Translating it yields CASSYLRRQPYEQYF. Using reference TRBV11-2 and TRBJ2-7 for the parts outside the CDR3, the full variable domain is EAGVAQSPRYKIIEKRQSVAFWCNPISGHATLYWYQQILGQGPKLLIQFQNNGVVDDSQLPKDRFSAERLKGVDSTLKIQPAKLEDSAVYLCASSYLRRQPYEQYFGPGTRLTVT.